This T cell receptor (beta chain) was documented in a study of blood T cell repertoires in COVID-19. The overall study: Material from acute and convalescent COVID-19 was sourced from the United States, Italy and Spain.

Participant-reported clinical history was the basis for cohort assignment. Each recovered donor of Cohort 3 presented with two negative PCRs, clearance, or symptom resolution. Germline values: CDR1 LGHDT, CDR2 YNNKEL (reference sequence). The V segment lost 4 bases and the J segment 2 bases; nucleotides outside the gene matches: 2. CDR3 length: 14 residues. Per the authors' pipeline: It was from reference gene primer amplification that nucleated cell counts were estimated. Repertoires were generated with immunoSEQ multiplex PCR, while TCRdb's copy carries only in-frame clones and drops some. V and J calls and clone size are as listed in that table; D and trimming were resolved from the DNA. Of 140,000 to 150,000 clones listed, more than 75% are singletons.

Sequenced input: PBMCs or T cells enriched from blood (not recorded which). The source is a woman between 50 and 59 years old who had recovered from COVID-19. This chain links TRBV3-1 (or the pseudogene TRBV3-2) with TRBJ1-5; 7 bases align to TRBD1. The CDR3 region is CASSLGTGNQPQHF. The CDR3 DNA is TGTGCCAGCAGCCTTGGGACAGGCAATCAGCCCCAGCATTTT.